This T cell receptor (beta chain) was recovered during a study of identical twins. TCRdb ran MiXCR on the 5' RACE reads and lists one entry per CDR3 protein. This table has around 370,000 distinct CDR3 sequences, 9% to 10% appearing once. The germline V and J ends were trimmed by 1 base and 5 bases, with 12 bases remaining between them. This CDR3 comprises 15 residues. CDR1 and CDR2 (germline): MGHRA, YSYEKL. This chain uses TRBV4-1 with TRBJ2-1, with TRBD2 as a possible D gene (6 bases). This TCR was recovered from a woman between 50 and 59 years old in good health. Sequenced material: naive T cells sorted from blood. The DNA for the CDR3 is TGCGCCAGCAGCCAAGCGGGACTGACCAACAATGAGCAGTTCTTC. Encoded protein: CASSQAGLTNNEQFF.